This T cell receptor (beta chain) emerged from a study of cytomegalovirus exposure and HLA in healthy donors. A multiplex PCR was run with 60 Vbeta primers and 13 Jbeta primers. TCRdb keeps only in-frame clones here, not all; method: immunoSEQ multiplex PCR. This table has 200,000 or so clones, around 85% appearing once. The CDR3 is 15 amino acids. Looked up from germline, CDR1 is SGHRS and CDR2 is YFSETQ. V gave up 0 bases and J gave up 0 bases, with 8 bases separating them. The sequencing input was PBMCs. The TCR originated in a human donor in good health. The rearrangement joins TRBV5-1 to TRBJ2-3, with D tentatively TRBD2 (6 bases). CDR3 residues: CASSLVGTSTDTQYF. In nucleotides, the CDR3 is TGCGCCAGCAGCTTGGTAGGGACTAGCACAGATACGCAGTATTTT.